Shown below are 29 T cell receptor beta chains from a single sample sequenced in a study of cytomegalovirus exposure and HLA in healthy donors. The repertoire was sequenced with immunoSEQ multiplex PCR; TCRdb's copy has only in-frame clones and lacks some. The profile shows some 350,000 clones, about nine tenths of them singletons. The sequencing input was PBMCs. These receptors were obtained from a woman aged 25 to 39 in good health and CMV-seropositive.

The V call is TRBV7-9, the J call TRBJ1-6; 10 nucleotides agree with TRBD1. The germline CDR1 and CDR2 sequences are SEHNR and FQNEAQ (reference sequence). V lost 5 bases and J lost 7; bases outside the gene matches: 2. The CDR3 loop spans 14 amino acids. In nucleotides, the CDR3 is TGTGCCAGCAGCCCGGGACAGGGGAATTCACCCCTCCACTTT. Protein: CASSPGQGNSPLHF.

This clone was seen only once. The CDR3 DNA is TGTGCCACCAGCAGCGCGACAGGGTTGGAGACCCAGTACTTC. It translates to CATSSATGLETQYF. This sequence joins TRBV15 and TRBJ2-5; 7 nucleotides match TRBD1. Germline trimming cut 3 bases from V and 5 bases from J; bases unmatched to any gene: 6. This CDR3 is built from 14 residues. Per germline, CDR1 LNHNV and CDR2 YYDKDF (reference sequence).

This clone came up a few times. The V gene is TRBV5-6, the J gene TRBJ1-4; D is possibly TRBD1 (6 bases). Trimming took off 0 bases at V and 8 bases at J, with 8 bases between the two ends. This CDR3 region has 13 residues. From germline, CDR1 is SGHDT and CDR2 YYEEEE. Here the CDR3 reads CASSLVRGEKLFF. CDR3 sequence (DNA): TGTGCCAGCAGCTTGGTTAGGGGGGAAAAACTGTTTTTT.

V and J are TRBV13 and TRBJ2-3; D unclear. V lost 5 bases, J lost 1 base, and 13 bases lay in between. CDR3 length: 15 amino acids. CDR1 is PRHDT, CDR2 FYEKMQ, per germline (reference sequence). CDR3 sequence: CASSVFQMRTDTQYF. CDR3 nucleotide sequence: TGTGCCAGCAGCGTATTTCAGATGCGCACAGATACGCAGTATTTT.

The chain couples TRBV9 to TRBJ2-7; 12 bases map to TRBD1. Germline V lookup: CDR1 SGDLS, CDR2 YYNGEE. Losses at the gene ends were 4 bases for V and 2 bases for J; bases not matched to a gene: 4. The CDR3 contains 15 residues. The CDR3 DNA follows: TGTGCCAGCAGCACAGGGACAGGGGGCGCCTACGAGCAGTACTTC. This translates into CASSTGTGGAYEQYF.

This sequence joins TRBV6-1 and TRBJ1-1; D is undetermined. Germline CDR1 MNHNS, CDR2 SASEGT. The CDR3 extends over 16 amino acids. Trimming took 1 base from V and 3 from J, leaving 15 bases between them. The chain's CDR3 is CASSEGQGLWDTEAFF. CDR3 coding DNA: TGTGCCAGCAGTGAAGGTCAAGGGCTATGGGACACTGAAGCTTTCTTT.

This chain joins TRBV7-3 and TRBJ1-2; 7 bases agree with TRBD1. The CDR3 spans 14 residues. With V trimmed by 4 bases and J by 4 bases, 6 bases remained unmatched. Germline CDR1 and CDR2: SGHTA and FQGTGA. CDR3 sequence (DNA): TGTGCCAGCAGCTCCCAGGGGGGAGGCTATGGCTACACCTTC. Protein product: CASSSQGGGYGYTF.

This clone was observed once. The CDR3 sequence is CASSSAQRGEKLFF. The CDR3 nucleotides are TGTGCCAGCAGCTCCGCACAGAGGGGGGAAAAACTGTTTTTT. J is TRBJ1-4 and V is TRBV5-6, with D tentatively TRBD1 (6 bases). The CDR3 extends over 14 amino acids. The V end was cut by 3 bases, the J end by 8 bases, with 14 bases between. Looked up from germline, CDR1 is SGHDT and CDR2 is YYEEEE. Full variable domain (outside the CDR3, taken from reference TRBV5-6 and TRBJ1-4): DAGVTQSPTHLIKTRGQQVTLRCSPKSGHDTVSWYQQALGQGPQFIFQYYEEEERQRGNFPDRFSGHQFPNYSSELNVNALLLGDSALYLCASSSAQRGEKLFFGSGTQLSVL.

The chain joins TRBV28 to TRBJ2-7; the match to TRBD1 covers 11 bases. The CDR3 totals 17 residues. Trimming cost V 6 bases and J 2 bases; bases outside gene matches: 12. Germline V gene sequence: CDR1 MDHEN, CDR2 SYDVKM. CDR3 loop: CASRFNFRDRGTYEQYF. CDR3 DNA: TGTGCCAGCAGATTTAACTTCCGGGACAGGGGGACCTACGAGCAGTACTTC.

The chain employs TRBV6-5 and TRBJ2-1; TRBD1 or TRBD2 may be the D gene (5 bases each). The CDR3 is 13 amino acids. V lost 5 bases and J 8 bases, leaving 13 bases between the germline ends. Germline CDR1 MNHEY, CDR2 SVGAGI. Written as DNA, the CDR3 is TGTGCCAGCAGTCAATCTATGGGGGATGAGCAGTTCTTC. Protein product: CASSQSMGDEQFF.

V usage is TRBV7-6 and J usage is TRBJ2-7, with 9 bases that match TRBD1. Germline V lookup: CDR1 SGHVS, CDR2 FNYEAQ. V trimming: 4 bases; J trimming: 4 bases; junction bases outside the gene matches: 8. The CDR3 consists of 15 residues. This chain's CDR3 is CASSSSPGQGYEQYF. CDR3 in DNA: TGTGCCAGCAGCTCTAGCCCGGGACAGGGATACGAGCAGTACTTC.

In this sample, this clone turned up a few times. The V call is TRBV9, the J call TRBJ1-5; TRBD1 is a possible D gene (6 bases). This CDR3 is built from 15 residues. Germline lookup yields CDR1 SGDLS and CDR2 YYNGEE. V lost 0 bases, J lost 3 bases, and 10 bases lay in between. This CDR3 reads CASSVADSSNQPQHF. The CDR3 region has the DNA TGTGCCAGCAGCGTAGCGGACAGTTCCAATCAGCCCCAGCATTTT.

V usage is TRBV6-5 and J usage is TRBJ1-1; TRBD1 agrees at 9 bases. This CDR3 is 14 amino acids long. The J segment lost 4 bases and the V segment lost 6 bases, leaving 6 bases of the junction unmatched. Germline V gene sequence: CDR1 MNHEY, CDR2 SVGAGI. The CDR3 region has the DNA TGTGCCAGCAGGCTGTACAGGGGGCGCACTGAAGCTTTCTTT. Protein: CASRLYRGRTEAFF.

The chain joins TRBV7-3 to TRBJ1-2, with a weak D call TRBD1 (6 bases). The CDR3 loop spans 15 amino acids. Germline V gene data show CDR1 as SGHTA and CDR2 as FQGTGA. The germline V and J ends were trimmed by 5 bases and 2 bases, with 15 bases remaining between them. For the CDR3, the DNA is TGTGCCAGCAGCCCAACAGGACAGACGAACTATGGCTACACCTTC. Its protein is CASSPTGQTNYGYTF.

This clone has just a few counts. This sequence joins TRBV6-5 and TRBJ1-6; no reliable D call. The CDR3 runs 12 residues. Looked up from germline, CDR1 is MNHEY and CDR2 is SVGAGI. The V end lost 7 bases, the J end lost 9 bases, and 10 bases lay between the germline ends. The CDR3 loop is CASTRSGSPLHF. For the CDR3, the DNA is TGTGCCAGCACCCGTTCAGGTTCACCCCTCCACTTT.

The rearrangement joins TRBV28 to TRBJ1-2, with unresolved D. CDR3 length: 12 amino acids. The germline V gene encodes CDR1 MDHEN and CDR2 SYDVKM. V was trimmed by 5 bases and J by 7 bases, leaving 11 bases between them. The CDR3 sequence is CASSARPSGYTF. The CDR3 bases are TGTGCCAGCAGTGCGCGCCCGTCTGGCTACACCTTC.

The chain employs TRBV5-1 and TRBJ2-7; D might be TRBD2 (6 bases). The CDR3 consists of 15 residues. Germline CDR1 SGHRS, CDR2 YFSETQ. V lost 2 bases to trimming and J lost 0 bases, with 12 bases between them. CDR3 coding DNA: TGCGCCAGCAGCTTAAACGGGGGAAGCTCCTACGAGCAGTACTTC. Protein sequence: CASSLNGGSSYEQYF.

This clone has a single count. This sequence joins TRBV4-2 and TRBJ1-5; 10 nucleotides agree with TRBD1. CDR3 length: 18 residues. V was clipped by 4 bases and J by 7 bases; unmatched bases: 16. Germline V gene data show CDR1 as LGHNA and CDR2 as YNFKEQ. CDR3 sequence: CASSLDRGRTPVTQPQHF. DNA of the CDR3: TGTGCCAGCAGCCTCGACAGGGGGCGAACCCCGGTAACACAGCCCCAGCATTTT.

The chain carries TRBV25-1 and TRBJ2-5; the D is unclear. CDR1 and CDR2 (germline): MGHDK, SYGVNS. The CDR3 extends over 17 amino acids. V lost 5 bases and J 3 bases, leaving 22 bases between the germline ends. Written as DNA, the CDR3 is TGTGCCAGCAGTCATTATGGCTCCACTTTTACCGAAGAGACCCAGTACTTC. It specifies CASSHYGSTFTEETQYF.

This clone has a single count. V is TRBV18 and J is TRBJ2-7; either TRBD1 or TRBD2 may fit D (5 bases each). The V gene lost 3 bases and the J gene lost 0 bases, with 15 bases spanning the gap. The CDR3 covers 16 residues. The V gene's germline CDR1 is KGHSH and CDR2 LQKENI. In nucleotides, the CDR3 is TGTGCCAGCTCACCGTATGGGACCTACAACTCCTACGAGCAGTACTTC. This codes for CASSPYGTYNSYEQYF.

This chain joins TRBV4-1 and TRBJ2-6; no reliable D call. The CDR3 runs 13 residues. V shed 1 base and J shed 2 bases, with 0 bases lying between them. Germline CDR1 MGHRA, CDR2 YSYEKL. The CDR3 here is CASSQAGANVLTF. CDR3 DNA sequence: TGCGCCAGCAGCCAAGCTGGGGCCAACGTCCTGACTTTC.

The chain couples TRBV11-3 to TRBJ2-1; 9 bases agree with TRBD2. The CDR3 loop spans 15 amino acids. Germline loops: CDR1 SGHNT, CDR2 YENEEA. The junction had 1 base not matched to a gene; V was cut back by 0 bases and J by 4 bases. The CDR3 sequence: CASSLDTSGYNEQFF. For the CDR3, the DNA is TGTGCCAGCAGCTTAGATACTAGCGGGTACAATGAGCAGTTCTTC.

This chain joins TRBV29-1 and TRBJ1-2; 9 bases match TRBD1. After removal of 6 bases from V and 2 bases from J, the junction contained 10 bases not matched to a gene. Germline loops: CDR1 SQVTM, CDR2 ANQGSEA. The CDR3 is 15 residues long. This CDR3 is CSVTDRGDSNYGYTF. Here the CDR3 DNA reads TGCAGCGTCACGGACAGGGGAGATTCGAACTATGGCTACACCTTC.

CDR3 in amino acids: CASSLGTRNSPLHF. The CDR3 DNA reads TGTGCCAGCAGCTTGGGGACTCGGAATTCACCCCTCCACTTT. The gene calls are TRBV5-6 and TRBJ1-6, with D unclear. The CDR3 has 14 residues. Germline CDR1 is SGHDT and CDR2 is YYEEEE. V was clipped by 0 bases and J by 7 bases, with 8 bases between them.

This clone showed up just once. The CDR3 region has the DNA TGTGCCAGCTCACCGACTAGCGGGCTCCACGAGCAGTACTTC. Its protein product is CASSPTSGLHEQYF. The chain recombines TRBV18 with TRBJ2-7; 10 nucleotides align to TRBD2. Germline assignment: CDR1 KGHSH and CDR2 LQKENI. The CDR3 runs 14 residues. V was pared by 3 bases and J by 5 bases, with 4 bases of the junction left unmatched. The whole variable domain, filled in from reference TRBV18 and TRBJ2-7, reads NAGVMQNPRHLVRRRGQEARLRCSPMKGHSHVYWYRQLPEEGLKFMVYLQKENIIDESGMPKERFSAEFPKEGPSILRIQQVVRGDSAAYFCASSPTSGLHEQYFGPGTRLTVT.

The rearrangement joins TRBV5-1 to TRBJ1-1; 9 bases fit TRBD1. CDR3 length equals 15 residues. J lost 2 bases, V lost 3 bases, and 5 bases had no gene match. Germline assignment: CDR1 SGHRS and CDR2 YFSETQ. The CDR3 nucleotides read TGCGCCAGCAGCTCGGGACAGGGAGTAAACACTGAAGCTTTCTTT. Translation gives CASSSGQGVNTEAFF.

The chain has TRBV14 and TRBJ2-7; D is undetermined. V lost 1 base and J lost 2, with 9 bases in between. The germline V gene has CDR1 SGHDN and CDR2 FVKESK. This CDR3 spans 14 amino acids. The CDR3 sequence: CASSQGSPPYEQYF. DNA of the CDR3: TGTGCCAGCAGCCAAGGTAGCCCCCCCTACGAGCAGTACTTC.

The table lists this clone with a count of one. CDR3 sequence reads: CASSRMVANYGYTF. The CDR3, as DNA: TGTGCCAGCAGCCGCATGGTAGCTAACTATGGCTACACCTTC. The chain carries TRBV28 and TRBJ1-2; D not certain. The V gene lost 6 bases and the J gene lost 0 bases, with 11 bases spanning the gap. Germline CDR1 is MDHEN and CDR2 is SYDVKM. CDR3 length equals 14 residues.

The CDR3 DNA is TGTGCCAGCAGCGGACACAGGAGCGGCTATGGCTACACCTTC. Translation gives CASSGHRSGYGYTF. The chain joins TRBV9 to TRBJ1-2; perhaps TRBD1 as D (5 bases). The CDR3 is 14 amino acids. Germline assignment: CDR1 SGDLS and CDR2 YYNGEE. Trimming left V 3 bases short and J 4 bases short, with 13 bases between.